The 30 T cell receptor beta chains listed next were all sequenced from one sample in a study of PD-1 blockade in classical Hodgkin lymphoma. Each patient experienced a relapse that followed autologous stem cell transplantation, and brentuximab vedotin exposure varied. Assay used: immunoSEQ multiplex PCR; TCRdb lists only in-frame clones, some missing. The data hold some 96,000 clones, with 80% to 85% observed a single time. The material sequenced was peripheral blood mononuclear cells (PBMCs), taken at baseline. Receptors were obtained from a human donor with classical Hodgkin lymphoma.

The V and J genes are TRBV27 and TRBJ2-3; unclear D gene. Trimming removed 2 bases from V and 2 bases from J, with 11 bases in between. The V gene's germline CDR1 is MNHEY and CDR2 SMNVEV (reference sequence). The CDR3 is 15 residues long. CDR3 region: CASSLDLRLTDTQYF. The CDR3 DNA follows: TGTGCCAGCAGTTTAGACCTCCGACTCACAGATACGCAGTATTTT.

The V call is TRBV6-6, the J call TRBJ1-4; no clear D gene. This CDR3 comprises 12 residues. Trimming left V 6 bases short and J 8 bases short, with 10 bases between. Germline V gene sequence: CDR1 MNHNY, CDR2 SVGAGI (reference sequence). The CDR3 DNA is TGTGCCAGCAGCCCGATAGGAGAAAAACTGTTTTTT. Encoded protein: CASSPIGEKLFF.

The rearrangement uses TRBV7-2 and TRBJ2-1, with 7 bases lining up with TRBD2. The CDR3 contains 15 residues. V shed 4 bases and J 1 base; nucleotides not matched to a gene: 4. Germline CDR1 reads SGHTA; CDR2 reads FQGNSA. In DNA form, the CDR3 reads TGTGCCAGCAGCTCGGGACTACTGTCCTACAATGAGCAGTTCTTC. Protein: CASSSGLLSYNEQFF.

This chain links TRBV5-5 with TRBJ2-7, with a tentative D call TRBD2 (6 bases). CDR1 SGHKS and CDR2 YYEKEE come from the germline V gene (reference sequence). The CDR3 has 15 residues. Trimming shortened V by 4 bases and J by 3 bases, and 17 bases separated the two germline ends. The CDR3: CASSPVVRDHYEQYF. The CDR3 DNA sequence: TGTGCCAGCAGCCCGGTCGTGCGGGACCACTACGAGCAGTACTTC.

The chain has TRBV29-1 and TRBJ2-3; D remains ambiguous. V was cut by 3 bases and J by 7 bases, with 8 bases left in between. This CDR3 contains 11 residues. CDR1 SQVTM and CDR2 ANQGSEA come from the germline V gene. CDR3 DNA: TGCAGCGTTGAGTCTAGGAATACGCAGTATTTT. It specifies CSVESRNTQYF.

This chain uses TRBV19 with TRBJ1-1, with D possibly being TRBD1 (6 bases). Germline V gene lookup returns CDR1 LNHDA and CDR2 SQIVND (reference sequence). The germline V and J ends were trimmed by 3 bases and 4 bases, with 27 bases remaining between them. The CDR3 has 19 residues. CDR3 sequence reads: CASSILGRGGTHRSTEAFF. The CDR3 bases are TGTGCCAGTAGTATCCTGGGAAGAGGGGGAACCCACCGGAGCACTGAAGCTTTCTTT.

The V call is TRBV7-6, the J call TRBJ2-5; D may match TRBD1 or TRBD2 (5 bases each). The assigned J gene may be wrong: the sequence end matches TRBJ2-7 better. The CDR3 has 15 residues. Germline V gives CDR1 SGHVS, CDR2 FNYEAQ. For the CDR3, the DNA is TGTGCCAGCAGCTTAGGTGCCGGGACCTCATTCGAGCAGTACTTC. The encoded protein is CASSLGAGTSFEQYF.

The sample holds a few counts of this clone. The J gene is TRBJ1-2, the V gene TRBV6-4, with TRBD1 identical over 9 bases. The junction had 6 bases not matched to a gene; V was cut back by 5 bases and J by 2 bases. The CDR3 length is 15 residues. From germline, CDR1 is MRHNA and CDR2 SNTAGT. The CDR3 DNA reads as TGTGCCAGCAGTACAGGGGGCTCCGGAAACTATGGCTACACCTTC. Translation: CASSTGGSGNYGYTF.

The V call is TRBV25-1, the J call TRBJ2-1; D is perhaps TRBD1 or TRBD2 (5 bases each). CDR3 length: 15 amino acids. Per the germline V gene, CDR1 is MGHDK and CDR2 is SYGVNS. Trimming removed 5 bases at V and 6 bases at J, with 17 bases between. The CDR3 DNA is TGTGCCAGCAGTCCCTCGAGGGGTGATCTCAATGAGCAGTTCTTC. Translating it yields CASSPSRGDLNEQFF.

The genes are TRBV7-2 and TRBJ1-2; D uncertain. V lost 1 base, J lost 5 bases, and 14 bases lay in between. Looked up from germline, CDR1 is SGHTA and CDR2 is FQGNSA. This CDR3 has 15 residues. The CDR3 sequence is CASSLGLQERYGYTF. CDR3 sequence (DNA): TGTGCCAGCAGCTTAGGTCTCCAGGAAAGATATGGCTACACCTTC.

This chain joins TRBV5-6 and TRBJ1-4; TRBD1 is a possible D gene (5 bases). CDR1 is SGHDT and CDR2 is YYEEEE in the germline V gene. CDR3 size: 15 residues. Trimming removed 2 bases at V and 7 bases at J, with 15 bases between. CDR3 sequence: CASSFSGAAGEKLFF. CDR3 coding DNA: TGTGCCAGCAGCTTTTCCGGGGCTGCGGGTGAAAAACTGTTTTTT.

J is TRBJ2-3 and V is TRBV7-9; D is possibly TRBD2 (6 bases). V lost 4 bases to trimming and J lost 3 bases, with 8 bases between them. CDR1 and CDR2 (germline): SEHNR, FQNEAQ (reference sequence). This CDR3 is built from 13 residues. The CDR3 DNA reads TGTGCCAGCAGCTCGGACTATACAGATACGCAGTATTTT. Translating it yields CASSSDYTDTQYF. Based on the CDR3 plus reference TRBV7-9 and TRBJ2-3, the full variable domain is DTGVSQNPRHKITKRGQNVTFRCDPISEHNRLYWYRQTLGQGPEFLTYFQNEAQLEKSRLLSDRFSAERPKGSFSTLEIQRTEQGDSAMYLCASSSDYTDTQYFGPGTRLTVL.

This chain joins TRBV7-6 and TRBJ2-1, with D unclear. CDR3 length: 19 residues. CDR1 and CDR2 (germline): SGHVS, FNYEAQ. Trimming removed 2 bases from V and 0 bases from J, with 20 bases in between. CDR3 sequence (DNA): TGTGCCAGCAGCTTAAACCCCGATTGGGCGGTAAGCTCCTACAATGAGCAGTTCTTC. Residues: CASSLNPDWAVSSYNEQFF. The complete variable domain, with remaining parts taken from reference TRBV7-6 and TRBJ2-1, reads GAGVSQSPRYKVTKRGQDVALRCDPISGHVSLYWYRQALGQGPEFLTYFNYEAQQDKSGLPNDRFSAERPEGSISTLTIQRTEQRDSAMYRCASSLNPDWAVSSYNEQFFGPGTRLTVL.

The chain carries TRBV7-9 and TRBJ2-5; D is unclear. The CDR3 is 13 residues long. V was shortened by 6 bases and J by 9 bases, with 17 bases between the two germline ends. The germline V gene has CDR1 SEHNR and CDR2 FQNEAQ (reference sequence). The CDR3, as DNA: TGTGCCAGCAGTCCATCCCAAGGTGGGGCCCAGTACTTC. Its protein is CASSPSQGGAQYF.

By share of the sample, this clone is medium-sized (0.01 to 0.1%). The V and J genes are TRBV11-2 and TRBJ2-7; 8 bases are a match to TRBD1. V lost 1 base to trimming and J lost 4 bases; unmatched junction nucleotides: 6. CDR3 length: 15 residues. Per the germline V gene, CDR1 is SGHAT and CDR2 is FQNNGV. The CDR3 spells CASSLAGTGLYEQYF. As DNA, the CDR3 is TGTGCCAGCAGCTTAGCGGGGACAGGACTTTACGAGCAGTACTTC.

The chain carries TRBV18 and TRBJ2-7; 8 bases fit TRBD2. The J segment lost 6 bases and the V segment lost 3 bases, leaving 13 bases of the junction unmatched. Germline CDR1 KGHSH, CDR2 LQKENI. This CDR3 has 16 amino acids. CDR3 residues: CASSPTGGPLSSEQYF. The CDR3 DNA is TGTGCCAGCTCACCTACGGGAGGGCCCCTATCTAGCGAGCAGTACTTC.

The chain couples TRBV6-4 to TRBJ1-1; no clear D gene. V lost 2 bases and J lost 3, with 7 bases in between. The CDR3 is made up of 13 amino acids. Germline V lookup: CDR1 MRHNA, CDR2 SNTAGT. The CDR3 protein is CASSDRQDTEAFF. In DNA, the CDR3 is TGTGCCAGCAGTGACCGGCAGGACACTGAAGCTTTCTTT.

The table lists this clone with a count of one. The chain is built from TRBV28 and TRBJ1-5; D is possibly TRBD1 (5 bases). The length of the CDR3 is 14 residues. V dropped 11 bases and J dropped 2 bases, with 16 bases sitting between them. Germline CDR1 MDHEN, CDR2 SYDVKM. The CDR3: CAGRRQGGNQPQHF. CDR3 nucleotides: TGTGCCGGGAGGCGGCAGGGAGGCAATCAGCCCCAGCATTTT.

Worth noting for this clone: The same CDR3 can be traced to other DNA sequences in this sample. The chain uses TRBV5-1 and TRBJ2-5, with unresolved D. This CDR3 comprises 13 residues. The ends were cut back, 1 base at V and 1 base at J, with 5 bases in the middle. Germline V gene sequence: CDR1 SGHRS, CDR2 YFSETQ. The CDR3 bases are TGCGCCAGCAGCTTGACTTCCCAAGAGACCCAGTACTTC. Amino acids: CASSLTSQETQYF.

The chain links TRBV27 to TRBJ2-7, with 11 positions matching TRBD2. The germline gives CDR1 MNHEY, CDR2 SMNVEV (reference sequence). The CDR3 is 15 residues long. V lost 7 bases to trimming and J lost 7 bases; unmatched junction nucleotides: 12. The CDR3 loop is CASKQATSGIWEQYF. CDR3 sequence (DNA): TGTGCCAGCAAGCAGGCGACTAGCGGGATCTGGGAGCAGTACTTC.

This clone was seen a few times. The J gene is TRBJ2-1, the V gene TRBV7-2; 10 bases match TRBD1. The CDR3 totals 17 residues. V trimming: 5 bases; J trimming: 4 bases; junction bases outside the gene matches: 11. Germline V lookup: CDR1 SGHTA, CDR2 FQGNSA. CDR3 protein: CASSPTSGTGVYNEQFF. The CDR3 DNA sequence: TGTGCCAGCAGCCCGACGTCCGGGACAGGGGTGTACAATGAGCAGTTCTTC. The complete variable domain, with remaining parts taken from reference TRBV7-2 and TRBJ2-1, reads GAGVSQSPSNKVTEKGKDVELRCDPISGHTALYWYRQSLGQGLEFLIYFQGNSAPDKSGLPSDRFSAERTGGSVSTLTIQRTQQEDSAVYLCASSPTSGTGVYNEQFFGPGTRLTVL.

V usage is TRBV28 and J usage is TRBJ1-1, with 8 positions matching TRBD1. The CDR3 consists of 15 residues. The V gene end was trimmed by 3 bases and the J gene end by 4 bases; junction bases not matched to a gene: 7. Germline V gene lookup returns CDR1 MDHEN and CDR2 SYDVKM. The chain's CDR3 is CASSFRGRWGTEAFF. DNA for the CDR3: TGTGCCAGCAGTTTCAGGGGGCGGTGGGGCACTGAAGCTTTCTTT.

The rearrangement uses TRBV19 and TRBJ2-2; TRBD2 might be the D (6 bases). V lost 6 bases and J 1 base, leaving 9 bases between the germline ends. The CDR3 spans 14 residues. Germline V CDR1 and CDR2: LNHDA, SQIVND (reference sequence). The CDR3 region has the DNA TGTGCCAGTAGGGGGGGTTGGAACACCGGGGAGCTGTTTTTT. Residues: CASRGGWNTGELFF.

The chain has TRBV19 and TRBJ2-2, with 10 bases fitting TRBD2. Germline trimming cut 8 bases from V and 4 bases from J; bases unmatched to any gene: 10. CDR1 and CDR2 (germline): LNHDA, SQIVND (reference sequence). The CDR3 contains 16 residues. Written as DNA, the CDR3 is TGTGCCAGTTCCCGACTAGCGGGCGGGGCCACCGGGGAGCTGTTTTTT. Protein: CASSRLAGGATGELFF.

J is TRBJ2-3 and V is TRBV7-9; 7 bases map to TRBD2. This CDR3 has 16 residues. Losses at the gene ends were 5 bases for V and 4 bases for J; bases not matched to a gene: 12. Germline assignment: CDR1 SEHNR and CDR2 FQNEAQ (reference sequence). The CDR3 DNA reads TGTGCCAGCAGCCCGCCCCCGGCGGGAGCTCCAGATACGCAGTATTTT. It codes for CASSPPPAGAPDTQYF. Based on the CDR3 plus reference TRBV7-9 and TRBJ2-3, the full variable domain is DTGVSQNPRHKITKRGQNVTFRCDPISEHNRLYWYRQTLGQGPEFLTYFQNEAQLEKSRLLSDRFSAERPKGSFSTLEIQRTEQGDSAMYLCASSPPPAGAPDTQYFGPGTRLTVL.

V is TRBV5-1 and J is TRBJ2-3; D is possibly TRBD2 (5 bases). Germline lookup yields CDR1 SGHRS and CDR2 YFSETQ. Trimming left V 1 base short and J 1 base short, with 16 bases between. The CDR3 runs 17 residues. The CDR3 coding sequence is TGCGCCAGCAGCTTGTTTGGCGGGCTTGGTGGCACAGATACGCAGTATTTT. The encoded protein is CASSLFGGLGGTDTQYF.

The rearrangement links TRBV7-2 to TRBJ2-2; D is possibly TRBD1 or TRBD2 (5 bases each). Between the trimmed V and J ends, which lost 3 bases and 4 bases, there was a span of 15 bases. This CDR3 spans 16 amino acids. CDR1 and CDR2 from the germline V gene are SGHTA and FQGNSA. CDR3 protein: CASSLGPIPSTGELFF. The CDR3 nucleotides are TGTGCCAGCAGCTTGGGACCGATCCCATCCACCGGGGAGCTGTTTTTT.

The CDR3 region has the DNA TGTGCCAGCAGCCTCATTACAGGGGTACTTGAGACCCAGTACTTC. Translation gives CASSLITGVLETQYF. The chain has TRBV14 and TRBJ2-5; TRBD1 agrees at 7 bases. The CDR3 covers 15 residues. The germline V gene encodes CDR1 SGHDN and CDR2 FVKESK. The J segment lost 5 bases and the V segment lost 4 bases, leaving 10 bases of the junction unmatched.

The chain has TRBV2 and TRBJ2-1; 12 nucleotides match TRBD2. V shed 4 bases and J 8 bases; nucleotides not matched to a gene: 0. Per the germline V gene, CDR1 is SNHLY and CDR2 is FYNNEI. The CDR3 totals 13 residues. CDR3 nucleotide sequence: TGTGCCAGCAGTGGGACTAGCGGGGATGAGCAGTTCTTC. Protein sequence: CASSGTSGDEQFF.

V usage is TRBV10-2 and J usage is TRBJ2-7; 11 positions agree with TRBD1. Germline loops: CDR1 WSHSY, CDR2 SAAADI. V gave up 2 bases and J gave up 5 bases; unmatched junction bases: 8. This CDR3 region has 16 residues. In DNA, the CDR3 is TGCGCCAGCAGTGAGAGCGGGACAGGGGGTTCACACGAGCAGTACTTC. It encodes CASSESGTGGSHEQYF.